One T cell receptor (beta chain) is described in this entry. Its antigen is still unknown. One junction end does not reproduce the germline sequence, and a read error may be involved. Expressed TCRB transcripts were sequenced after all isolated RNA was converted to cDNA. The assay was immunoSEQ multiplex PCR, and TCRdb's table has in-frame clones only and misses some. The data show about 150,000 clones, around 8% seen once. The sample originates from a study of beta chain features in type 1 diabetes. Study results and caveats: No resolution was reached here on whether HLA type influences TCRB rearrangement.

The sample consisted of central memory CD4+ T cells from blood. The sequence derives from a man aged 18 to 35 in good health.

The CDR3 DNA is TGTGCCAGCTCACCCCGACAGGGAAGTGGAGACACCATATATTTT. As protein: CASSPRQGSGDTIYF. The rearrangement links TRBV18 to TRBJ1-3, with TRBD1 identical over 7 bases. The CDR3 runs 15 residues. Germline V gene sequence: CDR1 KGHSH, CDR2 LQKENI.